The TCR beta chain under discussion was sequenced for a study of T cell therapy after organ transplantation (dated by TCRdb to between 2018 and 2021). Looking at the study overall: Therapy products were autologous CMV-specific T cells expanded in vitro for approximately 15 days with a peptide pool of 30 HLA class I and II CMV epitopes. Each patient got up to 6 T cell doses, given every 2 weeks, and was then monitored for over 25 weeks after finishing therapy. Of the approximately 10 patients, eight were classified as clinical responders and two were classified as nonresponders. A median of 1.92 x 10^8 CMV-specific T cells was administered to patients across 2 to 6 intravenous infusions. Short-term post-therapy blood samples were obtained 4 to 8 weeks after therapy was completed. This study was a follow-up analysis of the TRBV repertoire from an open-label phase I trial that tested autologous CMV-specific adoptive T cell therapy in people who had received solid-organ transplants. Of the approximately ten patients, only 7 or 8 had long-term post-therapy samples available.

Results the study describes overall, beyond this receptor: Few detected expansions in nonresponders may reflect reduced sample coverage from poor CD8+ T cell yield. The fold change in CD8 clonality after therapy was inversely correlated with pretherapy clonality, which suggests that less biased repertoires were more open to remodeling. The small cohort prevented assessing confounders such as concurrent antirejection and antiviral medications. Both transferred clonotypes and endogenous clonotypes not detected in the therapy products appeared to be included in post-therapy reconstitution. Nonresponders showed marked pretherapy clonal expansions with minimal repertoire change after therapy.

Using the immunoSEQ two-step, bias-controlled multiplex PCR assay, TRB CDR3 regions were amplified from genomic DNA. CDR3 libraries were sequenced on an Illumina NextSeq 500. The authors processed their data as follows. The immunoSEQ Analyzer platform was used for the initial alignment and bioinformatics, which included bias normalization against synthetic CDR3 analogs. Annotation of V, D and J genes followed the definitions in the IMGT database. For further TRBV analyses, VDJtools version 1.1.10 and the R package tcR version 2.2.1.11 were used with default settings. For the GLIPH analysis, version 1.0 was run with default settings. In CDR3 sequences with at least 5 reads, significant changes in clonotype frequency were tested by a 2-sided binomial test with Benjamini-Hochberg correction (alpha = 0.01). The source is immuneACCESS, and TCRdb retained only in-frame sequences with V and J called. Part of the clones is not carried over; for the studies checked, unresolved V genes explain less than half of this, and the remainder is unexplained. V and J calls plus clone size are reproduced from that table; the DNA served to infer D and trimming. This sample is represented by approximately 3,600 clones; 55% to 70% of them were singletons. The ten largest make up about two fifths of the sample.

What the time point label conveys for this sample: 4-8 weeks after completion of therapy. Patients were solid-organ transplant recipients with drug-resistant/recurrent cytomegalovirus. Ten or so trial participants were chosen for repertoire analysis on the basis of the availability of post-therapy peripheral blood mononuclear cells. A BD FACSAria III was used to sort viable CD3+CD8+CD4- lymphocytes from PBMCs. The Qiagen DNeasy Kit was used to extract genomic DNA from the sorted cells. Concerning this clone itself: The target of this receptor is not known. Base qualities were left out, and no much larger clone turns up one base away.

The cysteine opens and the phenylalanine closes a CDR3 of 14 amino acids. Just CDR3 DNA is preserved here, 42 bases in frame from base 1. The germline V gene supplies CDR1 MGHDK and CDR2 SYGVNS. V lost 3 bases and J lost 5 bases; the stretch between them is 14 bases long. The sample in question was CD8+ T cells from blood, obtained after autologous CMV-specific T cell therapy. This clonotype originated in a human patient who had received a solid organ transplant and had CMV disease. Some T cells seen after a transplant may have their origin in the graft donor. The rearranged chain carries TRBV25-1 and TRBJ2-7, with the D gene tentatively TRBD1 or TRBD2, based on 5 matching bases in each. The CDR3 reads CASSDPGTIHEQYF. The DNA sequence is given as TGTGCCAGCAGTGATCCAGGGACGATCCACGAGCAGTACTTC.